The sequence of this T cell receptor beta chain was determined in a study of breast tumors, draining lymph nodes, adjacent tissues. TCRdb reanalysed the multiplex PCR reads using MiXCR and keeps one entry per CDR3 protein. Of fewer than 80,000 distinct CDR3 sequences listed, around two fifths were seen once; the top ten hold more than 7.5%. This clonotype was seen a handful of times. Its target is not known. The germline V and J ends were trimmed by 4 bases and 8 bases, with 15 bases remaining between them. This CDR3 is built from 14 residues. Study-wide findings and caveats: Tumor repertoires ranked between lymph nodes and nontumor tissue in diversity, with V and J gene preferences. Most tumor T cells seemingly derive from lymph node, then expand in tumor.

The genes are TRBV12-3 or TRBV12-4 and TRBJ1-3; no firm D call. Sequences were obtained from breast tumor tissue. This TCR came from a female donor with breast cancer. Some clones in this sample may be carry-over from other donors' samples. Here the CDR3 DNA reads TGTGCCAGCAGTTCAGCTAACTATGGCTACACCATATATTTT. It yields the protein CASSSANYGYTIYF.